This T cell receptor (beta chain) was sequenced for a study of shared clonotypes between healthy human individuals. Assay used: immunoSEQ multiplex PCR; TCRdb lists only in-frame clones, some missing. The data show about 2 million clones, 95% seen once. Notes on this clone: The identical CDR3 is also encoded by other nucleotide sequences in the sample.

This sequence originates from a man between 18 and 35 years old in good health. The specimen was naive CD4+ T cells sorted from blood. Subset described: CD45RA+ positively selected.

In nucleotides, the CDR3 is TGTGCCAGCAAAGGGAACACTGAAGCTTTCTTT. This sequence encodes CASKGNTEAFF. J is TRBJ1-1 and V is TRBV25-1; the D is unclear. Trimming pared 7 bases from V and 1 base from J, leaving 4 bases between. Germline V gives CDR1 MGHDK, CDR2 SYGVNS. CDR3 length: 11 amino acids.